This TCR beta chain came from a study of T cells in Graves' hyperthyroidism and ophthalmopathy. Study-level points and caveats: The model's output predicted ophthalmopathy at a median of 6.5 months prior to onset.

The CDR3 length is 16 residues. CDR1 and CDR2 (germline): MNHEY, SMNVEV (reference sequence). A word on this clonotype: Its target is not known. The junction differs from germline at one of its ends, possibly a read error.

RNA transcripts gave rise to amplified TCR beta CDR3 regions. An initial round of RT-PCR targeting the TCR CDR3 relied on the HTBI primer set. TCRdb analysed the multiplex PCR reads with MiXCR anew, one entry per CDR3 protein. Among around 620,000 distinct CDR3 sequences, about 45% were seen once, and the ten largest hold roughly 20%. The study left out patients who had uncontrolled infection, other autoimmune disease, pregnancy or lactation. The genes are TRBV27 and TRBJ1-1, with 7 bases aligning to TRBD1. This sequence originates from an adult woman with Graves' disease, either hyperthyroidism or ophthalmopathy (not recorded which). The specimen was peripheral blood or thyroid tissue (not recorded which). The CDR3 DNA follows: TGTGCCAGCAGTTTAGGTCACAGGGGAGAGAACACTGAAGCTTCCTTT. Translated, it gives CASSLGHRGENTEASF.